The present entry profiles one TCR beta chain with its context. The antigen is undetermined. The data were produced by immunoSEQ multiplex PCR, yet TCRdb's version contains in-frame clones alone and is incomplete. The table includes around 61,000 clones, 82% detected once. Per germline, CDR1 MNHEY and CDR2 SVGAGI. The germline V and J ends were trimmed by 5 bases and 4 bases, with 17 bases remaining between them. This CDR3 is built from 15 residues. The entry originates in a study of OX40 agonist ivuxolimab in advanced cancers. The study's findings and limits: CD8+ T cells (on average) carried more expanded clones than CD4+ T cells.

This TCR came from an adult with an advanced solid tumor such as melanoma, head and neck, liver or kidney cancer. The J gene is TRBJ1-1, the V gene TRBV6-5, with D maybe TRBD1 (6 bases). Sample: CD4+ or CD8+ T cells sorted from blood, taken in a trial of the OX40 agonist ivuxolimab. DNA for the CDR3: TGTGCCAGCAGTCTCTCGGGTCAGGGGAGCACTGAAGCTTTCTTT. It is translated as CASSLSGQGSTEAFF.